A selection of T cell receptor beta chains follows, all from one sample in a study of OX40 agonist ivuxolimab in advanced cancers. TCRdb's copy holds only in-frame clones and misses some; the assay was immunoSEQ multiplex PCR. The sample shows about 37,000 clones, roughly 80% of them seen only once. The source material was CD4+ or CD8+ T cells sorted from blood, sampled in a trial of the OX40 agonist ivuxolimab. The receptors come from an adult with an advanced solid tumor such as melanoma, head and neck, liver or kidney cancer. CDR3s include the opening cysteine and the closing phenylalanine or tryptophan. The D gene is left open where the match is weak. Clone size, where shown, is once, few, many, or a class for clones that have expanded.

clone_size j_call d_call v_call cdr3_length cdr3_aa cdr3_nt
. TRBJ2-5 TRBD1 TRBV2 14 CASSELGQQETQYF TGTGCCAGCAGTGAGTTGGGACAGCAAGAGACCCAGTACTTC
. TRBJ2-7 . TRBV5-4 12 CASSSGAYEQYF TGTGCCAGCAGCTCTGGGGCGTACGAGCAGTACTTC
. TRBJ2-5 TRBD1 TRBV7-3 16 CASSLRGTGGQETQYF TGTGCCAGCAGCTTAAGAGGGACAGGGGGCCAAGAGACCCAGTACTTC
. TRBJ2-7 . TRBV7-3 13 CASSDEGRVEQYF TGTGCCAGCAGCGACGAGGGTAGGGTCGAGCAGTACTTC
. TRBJ2-3 . TRBV7-2 13 CASQTGSTDTQYF TGTGCCAGCCAGACCGGGAGCACAGATACGCAGTATTTT
. TRBJ2-7 . TRBV6-1 15 CASSEGKGRRYEQYF TGTGCCAGCAGTGAAGGGAAGGGTCGGAGGTACGAGCAGTACTTC
. TRBJ2-1 . TRBV28 15 CASSILVGSYNEQFF TGTGCCAGCAGCATCCTCGTGGGGTCCTACAATGAGCAGTTCTTC
. TRBJ2-1 . TRBV28 14 CASRTEPSYNEQFF TGTGCCAGCAGAACTGAACCCTCCTACAATGAGCAGTTCTTC
. TRBJ1-2 . TRBV7-8 12 CASSLDQIGYTF TGTGCCAGCAGCTTAGACCAGATTGGCTACACCTTC
. TRBJ1-6 . TRBV7-2 16 CASSLTVPGVNSPLHF TGTGCCAGCAGCCTGACAGTACCGGGGGTAAATTCACCCCTCCACTTT
few TRBJ2-5 TRBD1 TRBV19 15 CASSIAGQGVGTQYF TGTGCCAGTAGTATAGCAGGACAGGGAGTGGGGACCCAGTACTTC
. TRBJ1-2 . TRBV27 13 CASSLGRYYGYTF TGTGCCAGCAGTTTGGGCAGATACTATGGCTACACCTTC
. TRBJ1-2 . TRBV27 13 CASSFQGSYGYTF TGTGCCAGCAGTTTTCAAGGGTCCTATGGCTACACCTTC
. TRBJ1-4 TRBD1 TRBV9 19 CASSVEGSVYRGVDEKLFF TGTGCCAGCAGCGTAGAAGGTTCAGTATACAGGGGTGTAGATGAAAAACTGTTTTTT
. TRBJ2-1 . TRBV7-9 14 CASSSPGIYNEQFF TGTGCCAGCAGCTCCCCCGGGATCTACAATGAGCAGTTCTTC
. TRBJ1-2 . TRBV11-2 15 CASSSTRGSRYGYTF TGTGCCAGCAGCTCAACCAGGGGAAGCCGCTATGGCTACACCTTC
once TRBJ1-1 . TRBV5-5 13 CASSPEMNTEAFF TGTGCCAGCAGCCCAGAGATGAACACTGAAGCTTTCTTT
. TRBJ1-1 . TRBV4-3 14 CASSQDGGTTEAFF TGCGCCAGCAGCCAAGACGGGGGGACCACTGAAGCTTTCTTT
. TRBJ1-1 TRBD1 TRBV14 20 CASSQEGGKDRGETNTEAFF TGTGCCAGCAGCCAAGAAGGAGGTAAAGACAGGGGTGAAACTAACACTGAAGCTTTCTTT
. TRBJ1-4 . TRBV19 18 CASSILTGPHRTNEKLFF TGTGCCAGTAGTATATTGACAGGACCACACCGAACTAATGAAAAACTGTTTTTT
few TRBJ1-5 . TRBV4-3 15 CASLPSAGSNQPQHF TGCGCCAGCCTCCCCTCCGCAGGCAGCAATCAGCCCCAGCATTTT
. TRBJ1-4 . TRBV7-8 14 CASSSATPGEKLFF TGTGCCAGCAGCTCAGCAACGCCGGGGGAAAAACTGTTTTTT
. TRBJ1-6 . TRBV27 15 CASSLTGRPMVSLHF TGTGCCAGCAGTTTAACCGGTCGCCCCATGGTATCCCTCCACTTT
. TRBJ2-7 TRBD1 TRBV29-1 11 CSVERAGTGYF TGCAGCGTTGAGCGGGCCGGGACAGGCTACTTC
. TRBJ2-3 . TRBV6-4 15 CASSDSGGTADTQYF TGTGCCAGCAGTGACTCTGGGGGAACAGCAGATACGCAGTATTTT
. TRBJ1-2 TRBD1 TRBV28 15 CASSLGTARNYGYTF TGTGCCAGCAGTTTAGGGACAGCCCGTAACTATGGCTACACCTTC
. TRBJ2-5 . TRBV5-4 14 CASSLEGIQETQYF TGTGCCAGCAGCTTGGAGGGGATCCAAGAGACCCAGTACTTC
. TRBJ2-3 TRBD2 TRBV6-5 12 CASSYPGGVSYF TGTGCCAGCAGTTACCCGGGAGGAGTCTCGTATTTT
. TRBJ2-7 . TRBV7-6 15 CASSLVASATYEQYF TGTGCCAGCAGCTTAGTCGCTAGCGCGACCTACGAGCAGTACTTC
. TRBJ2-1 TRBD2 TRBV11-2 16 CASSFRLAGVYNEQFF TGTGCCAGCAGCTTCCGTCTAGCGGGGGTATACAATGAGCAGTTCTTC
many TRBJ2-2 . TRBV9 14 CASSQRGGTGELFF TGTGCCAGCAGCCAGAGGGGTGGCACCGGGGAGCTGTTTTTT
once TRBJ1-2 . TRBV7-9 15 CASSSRGVTRYGYTF TGTGCCAGCAGCTCTCGCGGGGTCACACGCTATGGCTACACCTTC
. TRBJ1-1 . TRBV19 14 CASSPGTVNTEAFF TGTGCCAGTAGCCCCGGGACGGTGAACACTGAAGCTTTCTTT